The 25 T cell receptor beta chains in this list originate from one sample, sequenced in a study of radiotherapy plus CTLA-4 blockade in lung cancer. Assay used: immunoSEQ multiplex PCR; TCRdb lists only in-frame clones, some missing. Among fewer than 50,000 clones listed, more than 60% were seen once. The sequenced sample was peripheral blood, obtained from a patient treated with radiotherapy plus ipilimumab. These receptors were taken from a human donor with non-small cell lung cancer who had a partial response to radiotherapy plus ipilimumab.

This clone turned up a few times. The rearrangement uses TRBV2 and TRBJ2-7; TRBD1 agrees at 8 bases. CDR3 length equals 13 residues. The J segment lost 12 bases and the V segment lost 7 bases, leaving 14 bases of the junction unmatched. Germline V lookup: CDR1 SNHLY, CDR2 FYNNEI. The CDR3 DNA reads as TGTGCCAGCACGTTGGGACAGGCAACAGGGTGGTACTTC. Amino acids: CASTLGQATGWYF.

In this sample, this clone turned up a few times. The chain uses TRBV30 and TRBJ2-3; the D gene is possibly TRBD2 (5 bases). Germline CDR1 GTSNPN, CDR2 SVGIG (reference sequence). V shed 5 bases and J shed 1 base, with 13 bases lying between them. This CDR3 contains 14 residues. CDR3 amino acids: CAWGPNGGTDTQYF. The CDR3 DNA is TGTGCCTGGGGACCCAACGGGGGCACAGATACGCAGTATTTT.

The chain uses TRBV19 and TRBJ2-7, with a possible D match to TRBD1 (5 bases). V lost 3 bases and J lost 0, with 12 bases in between. CDR1 is LNHDA, CDR2 SQIVND, per germline (reference sequence). CDR3 size: 15 residues. This CDR3 reads CASSIGETASYEQYF. The CDR3 DNA is TGTGCCAGTAGTATTGGTGAGACAGCCTCCTACGAGCAGTACTTC.

This chain links TRBV27 with TRBJ2-2; 7 positions match TRBD1. Germline loops: CDR1 MNHEY, CDR2 SMNVEV (reference sequence). Trimming took 3 bases from V and 6 from J; bases not matched to a gene: 4. The CDR3 has 14 residues. In DNA, the CDR3 is TGTGCCAGCAGTTTCACTCAGGGGGCCGGGGAGCTGTTTTTT. Its translation is CASSFTQGAGELFF.

The chain employs TRBV6-6 and TRBJ2-5; 11 bases agree with TRBD2. The J call may be in error: the DNA end matches TRBJ2-7 better. This CDR3 is built from 14 residues. Looked up from germline, CDR1 is MNHNY and CDR2 is SVGAGI (reference sequence). CDR3 coding DNA: TGTGCCAGCAGACCGACTAGCGGGGTTTACGAGCAGTACTTC. It yields the protein CASRPTSGVYEQYF.

The CDR3 coding sequence is TGTGCCAGCAGCAACCCCCCCAGGAACACTGAAGCTTTCTTT. Protein: CASSNPPRNTEAFF. The chain recombines TRBV9 with TRBJ1-1; D gene uncertain. CDR1 and CDR2 (germline): SGDLS, YYNGEE. This CDR3 has 14 amino acids. V shed 4 bases and J shed 1 base, with 11 bases lying between them.

In its sample, this clone was seen a few times. The chain carries TRBV2 and TRBJ2-5; weak D call: TRBD2 (5 bases). The CDR3 runs 13 residues. Looked up from germline, CDR1 is SNHLY and CDR2 is FYNNEI. V was pared by 5 bases and J by 5 bases, with 12 bases between. This CDR3 reads CASSSSLGETQYF. The CDR3 DNA is TGTGCCAGCAGTTCTAGCCTCGGTGAGACCCAGTACTTC.

This clone has a handful of counts. V gene TRBV5-4 combines with J gene TRBJ2-4; tentatively, D is TRBD2 (6 bases). Trimming left V 4 bases short and J 5 bases short, with 13 bases between. The CDR3 is 14 amino acids. The germline V gene encodes CDR1 SGHNT and CDR2 YYREEE (reference sequence). The CDR3 region is CASSDRAGQNIQYF. The DNA for the CDR3 is TGTGCCAGCAGCGACCGGGCGGGGCAAAACATTCAGTACTTC.

This clone was seen a few times. CDR3 region: CASSDRGQATTGELFF. The CDR3 DNA sequence: TGTGCCAGCAGCGATAGAGGACAGGCTACAACCGGGGAGCTGTTTTTT. The gene calls are TRBV7-9 and TRBJ2-2; 7 positions match TRBD1. There are 16 residues in the CDR3. The V segment lost 5 bases and the J segment 5 bases; nucleotides outside the gene matches: 11. Per the germline V gene, CDR1 is SEHNR and CDR2 is FQNEAQ (reference sequence).

A single count supports this clone. J is TRBJ1-1 and V is TRBV6-5; a possible D gene is TRBD1 (5 bases). The CDR3 contains 12 residues. The V gene lost 5 bases and the J gene lost 1 base, with 5 bases spanning the gap. CDR1 MNHEY and CDR2 SVGAGI come from the germline V gene. CDR3 residues: CASSRGNTEAFF. The CDR3 bases are TGTGCCAGCAGTAGGGGGAACACTGAAGCTTTCTTT.

This clone has more than one count but fewer than ten. The chain recombines TRBV6-1 with TRBJ2-7; D perhaps matches TRBD1 (6 bases). CDR1 and CDR2 (germline): MNHNS, SASEGT. The ends were cut back, 5 bases at V and 3 bases at J, with 11 bases in the middle. There are 13 residues in the CDR3. The DNA for the CDR3 is TGTGCCAGCAGTTTAGGGGACAACTACGAGCAGTACTTC. Its protein product is CASSLGDNYEQYF.

V usage is TRBV11-2 and J usage is TRBJ2-3; TRBD2 agrees at 9 bases. Germline loops: CDR1 SGHAT, CDR2 FQNNGV. The junction had 7 bases not matched to a gene; V was cut back by 1 base and J by 8 bases. The CDR3 is made up of 15 amino acids. The CDR3 region is CASSLGGGRAITQYF. As DNA, the CDR3 is TGTGCCAGCAGCTTAGGGGGCGGGAGGGCCATTACGCAGTATTTT.

This clone occurred a few times. The chain joins TRBV11-2 to TRBJ2-5, with D possibly matching TRBD2 (7 bases). CDR3 size: 13 residues. V was trimmed by 5 bases and J by 3 bases, leaving 10 bases between them. The germline gives CDR1 SGHAT, CDR2 FQNNGV. The CDR3 reads CASSVGGEETQYF. The CDR3 nucleotides read TGTGCCAGCAGCGTAGGGGGGGAAGAGACCCAGTACTTC. Combining the CDR3 with reference TRBV11-2 and TRBJ2-5 gives the whole variable domain EAGVAQSPRYKIIEKRQSVAFWCNPISGHATLYWYQQILGQGPKLLIQFQNNGVVDDSQLPKDRFSAERLKGVDSTLKIQPAKLEDSAVYLCASSVGGEETQYFGPGTRLLVL.

The count of this clone is one. Lacking the conserved final phenylalanine or tryptophan, this CDR3 likely reflects a read error. The DNA is left out, because the CDR3 cannot be placed on it with certainty; the CDR3 is given as TCRdb lists it. The chain is built from TRBV5-1 and TRBJ1-2; the D segment call TRBD1 is taken from the table without a DNA check. The CDR3 sequence runs 10 residues, both termini included. In germline, CDR1 is SGHRS, CDR2 YFSETQ. The CDR3 sequence: CASSSRTGRG.

This sequence joins TRBV6-5 and TRBJ2-6, with 10 bases lining up with TRBD1. The ends lost 8 bases at V and 4 bases at J; junction bases unmatched: 5. The CDR3 is 15 residues long. Germline assignment: CDR1 MNHEY and CDR2 SVGAGI. CDR3 loop: CASRQGALGANVLTF. The CDR3 region has the DNA TGTGCCAGCCGACAGGGGGCGCTAGGGGCCAACGTCCTGACTTTC.

This clone was counted once. The rearrangement uses TRBV7-9 and TRBJ2-5, with 8 bases aligning to TRBD2. The CDR3 totals 16 residues. Looked up from germline, CDR1 is SEHNR and CDR2 is FQNEAQ (reference sequence). V shed 3 bases, J shed 5 bases, and the junction held 11 bases outside the gene matches. Written as DNA, the CDR3 is TGTGCCAGCAGCTTCTCCGGACTAGCCGCTCAGGAGACCCAGTACTTC. Its translation is CASSFSGLAAQETQYF.

This clone was seen a few times. The chain joins TRBV14 to TRBJ1-1; 8 bases agree with TRBD1. In germline, CDR1 is SGHDN, CDR2 FVKESK. Germline trimming cut 1 base from V and 6 bases from J; bases unmatched to any gene: 7. The CDR3 is 15 amino acids. The CDR3 here is CASSQAAGGTAEAFF. DNA of the CDR3: TGTGCCAGCAGCCAAGCCGCAGGGGGCACGGCTGAAGCTTTCTTT.

This chain connects TRBV5-1 to TRBJ2-3; possibly TRBD1 for D (6 bases). V lost 6 bases to trimming and J lost 2 bases, with 13 bases between them. CDR1 and CDR2 (germline): SGHRS, YFSETQ. The CDR3 consists of 14 residues. The CDR3 bases are TGCGCCAGCACCCCACAGGGCTACACAGATACGCAGTATTTT. It is translated as CASTPQGYTDTQYF.

The rearrangement joins TRBV5-6 to TRBJ2-6; tentative D call: TRBD2 (5 bases). V shed 3 bases and J shed 1 base, with 11 bases lying between them. The germline CDR1 and CDR2 sequences are SGHDT and YYEEEE. The CDR3 contains 16 residues. The CDR3 loop reads CASSSTGKSGANVLTF. The CDR3 DNA sequence: TGTGCCAGCAGCTCGACCGGGAAGTCTGGGGCCAACGTCCTGACTTTC.

The V call is TRBV18, the J call TRBJ1-1; 7 bases map to TRBD1. The CDR3 covers 14 residues. Losses at the gene ends were 6 bases for V and 4 bases for J; bases not matched to a gene: 8. Looked up from germline, CDR1 is KGHSH and CDR2 is LQKENI. The CDR3 nucleotides are TGTGCCAGCTCGAACGGACAGGTGGGCACTGAAGCTTTCTTT. It is translated as CASSNGQVGTEAFF.

The V gene is TRBV27, the J gene TRBJ2-3; TRBD2 agrees at 9 bases. There are 19 residues in the CDR3. From germline, CDR1 is MNHEY and CDR2 SMNVEV (reference sequence). The V segment lost 5 bases and the J segment 0 bases; nucleotides outside the gene matches: 15. CDR3 coding DNA: TGTGCCAGCAGTCCCCGACGGAGGCTAGCGGGGTCTAGCACAGATACGCAGTATTTT. Its protein is CASSPRRRLAGSSTDTQYF.

The CDR3, as DNA: TGTGCCAGCAGCTCGTTAGCGGGAGTCAATGAGCAGTTCTTC. Encoded protein: CASSSLAGVNEQFF. J is TRBJ2-1 and V is TRBV6-4; 9 bases fit TRBD2. This CDR3 spans 14 amino acids. With V trimmed by 6 bases and J by 6 bases, 6 bases remained unmatched. CDR1 MRHNA and CDR2 SNTAGT come from the germline V gene.

The rearrangement links TRBV4-1 to TRBJ1-4; D unclear. V was shortened by 7 bases and J by 2 bases, with 11 bases between the two germline ends. This CDR3 has 14 amino acids. The germline V gene encodes CDR1 MGHRA and CDR2 YSYEKL. The CDR3 nucleotides read TGCGCCAGCACCCCCGAGCCCACTAATGAAAAACTGTTTTTT. Amino acid sequence: CASTPEPTNEKLFF.

V and J are TRBV15 and TRBJ2-7; maybe TRBD2 (6 bases). V was shortened by 1 base and J by 5 bases, with 9 bases between the two germline ends. This CDR3 has 13 amino acids. Germline lookup yields CDR1 LNHNV and CDR2 YYDKDF (reference sequence). The chain's CDR3 is CATSRVGGDEQYF. The CDR3 DNA reads TGTGCCACCAGCAGAGTGGGAGGCGACGAGCAGTACTTC.

The genes are TRBV11-1 and TRBJ2-3, with 7 bases matching TRBD1. V gave up 7 bases and J gave up 6 bases; unmatched junction bases: 4. The CDR3 totals 12 residues. CDR1 and CDR2 (germline): SGHAT, FQDESV (reference sequence). CDR3 coding DNA: TGTGCCAGCAACCTGGACAGGGATACGCAGTATTTT. Its translation: CASNLDRDTQYF.